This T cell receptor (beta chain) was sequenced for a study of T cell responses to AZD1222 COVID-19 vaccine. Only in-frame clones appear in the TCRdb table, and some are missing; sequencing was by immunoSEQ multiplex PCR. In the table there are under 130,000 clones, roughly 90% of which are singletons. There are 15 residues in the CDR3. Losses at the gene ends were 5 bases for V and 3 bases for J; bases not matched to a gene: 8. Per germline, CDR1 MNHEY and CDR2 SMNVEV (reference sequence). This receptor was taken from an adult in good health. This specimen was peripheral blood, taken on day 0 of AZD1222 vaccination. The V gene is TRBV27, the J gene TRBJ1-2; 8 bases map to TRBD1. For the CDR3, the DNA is TGTGCCAGCAGTGCAACATACAGGGGGGACTATGGCTACACCTTC. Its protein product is CASSATYRGDYGYTF.